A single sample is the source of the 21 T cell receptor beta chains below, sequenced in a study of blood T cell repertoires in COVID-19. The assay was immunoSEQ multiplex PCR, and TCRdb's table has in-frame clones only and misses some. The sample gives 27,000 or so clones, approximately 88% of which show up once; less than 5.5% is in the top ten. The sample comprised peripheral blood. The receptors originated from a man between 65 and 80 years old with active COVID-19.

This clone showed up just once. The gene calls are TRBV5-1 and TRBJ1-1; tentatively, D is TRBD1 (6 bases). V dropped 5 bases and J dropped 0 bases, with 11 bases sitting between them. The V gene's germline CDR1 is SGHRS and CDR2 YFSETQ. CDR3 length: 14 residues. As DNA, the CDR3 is TGCGCCAGCAGAAAAACAGGGCTGAACACTGAAGCTTTCTTT. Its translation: CASRKTGLNTEAFF.

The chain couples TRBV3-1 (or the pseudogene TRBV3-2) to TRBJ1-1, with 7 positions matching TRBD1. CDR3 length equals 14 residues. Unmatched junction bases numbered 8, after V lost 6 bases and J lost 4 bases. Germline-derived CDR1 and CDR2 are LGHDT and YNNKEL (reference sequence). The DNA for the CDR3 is TGTGCCAGCAGACCCACAGGGGCGGGCACTGAAGCTTTCTTT. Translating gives CASRPTGAGTEAFF.

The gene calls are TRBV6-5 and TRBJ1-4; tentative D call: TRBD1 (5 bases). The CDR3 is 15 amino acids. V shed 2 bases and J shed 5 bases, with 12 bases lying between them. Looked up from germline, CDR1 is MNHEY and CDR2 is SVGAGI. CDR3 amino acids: CASSYGAERNEKLFF. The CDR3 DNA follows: TGTGCCAGCAGTTACGGGGCAGAGAGAAATGAAAAACTGTTTTTT.

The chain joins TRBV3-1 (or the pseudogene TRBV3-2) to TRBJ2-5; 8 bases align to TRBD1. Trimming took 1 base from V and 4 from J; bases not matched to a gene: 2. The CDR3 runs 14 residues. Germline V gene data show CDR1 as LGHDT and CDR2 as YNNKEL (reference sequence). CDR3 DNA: TGTGCCAGCAGCCAAGGAACAGGGGGAGAGACCCAGTACTTC. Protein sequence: CASSQGTGGETQYF.

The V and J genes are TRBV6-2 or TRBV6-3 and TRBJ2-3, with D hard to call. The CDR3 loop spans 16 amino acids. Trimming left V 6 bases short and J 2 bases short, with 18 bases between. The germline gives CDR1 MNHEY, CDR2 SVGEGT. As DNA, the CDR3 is TGTGCCAGCAGCATCGCCAGGTTACGCAACACAGATACGCAGTATTTT. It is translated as CASSIARLRNTDTQYF.

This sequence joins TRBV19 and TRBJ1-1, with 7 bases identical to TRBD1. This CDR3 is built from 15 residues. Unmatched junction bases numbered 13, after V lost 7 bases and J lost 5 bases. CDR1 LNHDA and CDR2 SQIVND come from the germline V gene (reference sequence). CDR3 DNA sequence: TGTGCCAGTACTTTAGACAGGGTTTGGGGAACTGAAGCTTTCTTT. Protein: CASTLDRVWGTEAFF. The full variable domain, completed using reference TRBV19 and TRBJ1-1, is DGGITQSPKYLFRKEGQNVTLSCEQNLNHDAMYWYRQDPGQGLRLIYYSQIVNDFQKGDIAEGYSVSREKKESFPLTVTSAQKNPTAFYLCASTLDRVWGTEAFFGQGTRLTVV.

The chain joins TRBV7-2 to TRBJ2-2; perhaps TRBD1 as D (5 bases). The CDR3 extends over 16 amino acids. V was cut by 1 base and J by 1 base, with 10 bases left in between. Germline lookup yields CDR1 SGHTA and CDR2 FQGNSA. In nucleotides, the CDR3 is TGTGCCAGCAGCTTAGTTGGCACAGGGAACACCGGGGAGCTGTTTTTT. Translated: CASSLVGTGNTGELFF.

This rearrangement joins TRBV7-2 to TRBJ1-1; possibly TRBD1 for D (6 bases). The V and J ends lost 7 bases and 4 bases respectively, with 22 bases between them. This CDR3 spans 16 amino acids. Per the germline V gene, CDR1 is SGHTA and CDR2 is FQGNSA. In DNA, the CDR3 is TGTGCCAGCACCGAGACCCCAAACAGGGCTAGCACTGAAGCTTTCTTT. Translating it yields CASTETPNRASTEAFF.

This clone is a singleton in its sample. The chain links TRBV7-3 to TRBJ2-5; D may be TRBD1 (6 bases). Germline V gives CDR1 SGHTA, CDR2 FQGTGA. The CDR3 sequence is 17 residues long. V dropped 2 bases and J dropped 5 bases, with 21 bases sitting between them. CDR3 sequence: CASSLAGRGTRLETQYF. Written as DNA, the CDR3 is TGTGCCAGCAGCTTAGCGGGCAGGGGTACGCGGTTGGAGACCCAGTACTTC.

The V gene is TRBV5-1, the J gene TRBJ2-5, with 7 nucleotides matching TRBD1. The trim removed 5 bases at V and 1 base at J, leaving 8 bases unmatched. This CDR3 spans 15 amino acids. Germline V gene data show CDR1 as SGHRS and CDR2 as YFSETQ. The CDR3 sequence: CASSRDRVGQETQYF. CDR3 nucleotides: TGCGCCAGCAGTCGTGACAGGGTGGGCCAAGAGACCCAGTACTTC.

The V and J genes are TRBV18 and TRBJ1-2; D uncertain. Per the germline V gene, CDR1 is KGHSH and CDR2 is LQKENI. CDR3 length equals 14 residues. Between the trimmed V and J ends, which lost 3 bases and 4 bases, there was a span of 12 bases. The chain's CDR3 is CASSPRSEGYGYTF. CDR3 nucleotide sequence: TGTGCCAGCTCACCCCGGTCGGAGGGCTATGGCTACACCTTC.

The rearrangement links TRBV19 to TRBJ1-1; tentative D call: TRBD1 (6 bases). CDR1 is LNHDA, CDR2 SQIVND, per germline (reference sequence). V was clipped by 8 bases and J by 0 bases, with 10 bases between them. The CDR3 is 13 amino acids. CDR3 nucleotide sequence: TGTGCCAGTTCACAGGGTATGAACACTGAAGCTTTCTTT. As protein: CASSQGMNTEAFF.

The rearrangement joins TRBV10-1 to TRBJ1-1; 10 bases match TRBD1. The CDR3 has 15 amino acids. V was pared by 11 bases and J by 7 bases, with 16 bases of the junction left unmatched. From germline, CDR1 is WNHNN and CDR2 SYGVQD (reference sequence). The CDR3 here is CAPNRDRGSAREAFF. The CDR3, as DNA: TGCGCCCCAAACCGGGACAGGGGATCCGCCCGTGAAGCTTTCTTT.

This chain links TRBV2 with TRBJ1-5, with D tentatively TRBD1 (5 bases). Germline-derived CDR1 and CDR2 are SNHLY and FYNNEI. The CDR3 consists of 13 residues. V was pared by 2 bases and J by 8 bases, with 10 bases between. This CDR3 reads CASSELPGEPQHF. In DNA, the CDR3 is TGTGCCAGCAGTGAACTCCCGGGGGAGCCCCAGCATTTT. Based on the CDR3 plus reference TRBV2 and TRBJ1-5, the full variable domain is EPEVTQTPSHQVTQMGQEVILRCVPISNHLYFYWYRQILGQKVEFLVSFYNNEISEKSEIFDDQFSVERPDGSNFTLKIRSTKLEDSAMYFCASSELPGEPQHFGDGTRLSIL.

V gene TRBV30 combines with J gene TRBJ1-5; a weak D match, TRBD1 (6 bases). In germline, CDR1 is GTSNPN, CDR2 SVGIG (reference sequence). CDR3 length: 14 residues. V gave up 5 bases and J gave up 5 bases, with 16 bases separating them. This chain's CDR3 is CAWAPAGAYQPQHF. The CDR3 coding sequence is TGTGCCTGGGCCCCCGCAGGGGCCTATCAGCCCCAGCATTTT.

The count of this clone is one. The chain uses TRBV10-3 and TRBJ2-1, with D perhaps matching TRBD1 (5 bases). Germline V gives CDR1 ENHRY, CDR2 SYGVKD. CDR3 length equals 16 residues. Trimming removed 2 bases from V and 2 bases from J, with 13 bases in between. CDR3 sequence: CAISEGASPPYNEQFF. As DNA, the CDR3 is TGTGCCATCAGTGAGGGGGCGAGCCCCCCCTACAATGAGCAGTTCTTC.

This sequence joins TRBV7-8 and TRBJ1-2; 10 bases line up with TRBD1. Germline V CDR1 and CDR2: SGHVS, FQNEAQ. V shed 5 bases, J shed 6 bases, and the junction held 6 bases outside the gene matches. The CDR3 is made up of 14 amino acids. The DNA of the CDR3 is TGTGCCAGCAGCGCGGGACAGGGGAGTAATGGCTACACCTTC. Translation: CASSAGQGSNGYTF.

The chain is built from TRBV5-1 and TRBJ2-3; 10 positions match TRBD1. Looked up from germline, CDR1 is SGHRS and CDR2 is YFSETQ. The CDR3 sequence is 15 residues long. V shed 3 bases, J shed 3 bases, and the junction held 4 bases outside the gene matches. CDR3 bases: TGCGCCAGCAGCTCGGGACAGGGGAAGACAGATACGCAGTATTTT. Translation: CASSSGQGKTDTQYF.

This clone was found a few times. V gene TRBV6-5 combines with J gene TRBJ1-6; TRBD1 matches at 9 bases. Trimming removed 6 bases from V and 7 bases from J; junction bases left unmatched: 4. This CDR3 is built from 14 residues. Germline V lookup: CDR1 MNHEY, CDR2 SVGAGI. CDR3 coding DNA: TGTGCCAGCAGGACCGGGACAGGGAATTCACCCCTCCACTTT. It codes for CASRTGTGNSPLHF.

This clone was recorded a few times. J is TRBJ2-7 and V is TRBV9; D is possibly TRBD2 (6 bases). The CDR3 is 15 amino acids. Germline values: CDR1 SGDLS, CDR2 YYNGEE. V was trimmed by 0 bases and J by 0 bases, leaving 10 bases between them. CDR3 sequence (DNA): TGTGCCAGCAGCGTAGGTGCGGGGACCTCCTACGAGCAGTACTTC. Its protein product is CASSVGAGTSYEQYF.

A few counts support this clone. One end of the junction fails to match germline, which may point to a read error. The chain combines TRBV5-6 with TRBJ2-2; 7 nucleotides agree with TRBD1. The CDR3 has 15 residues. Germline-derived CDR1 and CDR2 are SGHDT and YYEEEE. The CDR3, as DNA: TGTGCCAGCGGCTTAGACAGGGTACACACCGGGGAGCTGTTTTTT. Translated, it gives CASGLDRVHTGELFF.